This note documents a single TCR beta chain sequence. These data belong to a study of blood T cell repertoires in COVID-19. Per the study methods: Reference gene primer amplification gave nucleated cell count estimates. Method: immunoSEQ multiplex PCR; TCRdb's copy keeps in-frame clones and lacks some. Clone size and the V and J calls come from that table; the DNA yielded D and trimming. The table includes under 300,000 clones, roughly 89% detected once. Deletions cut 5 bases from V and 9 bases from J, with 20 bases between. Per the germline V gene, CDR1 is ENHRY and CDR2 is SYGVKD. This CDR3 has 15 amino acids.

The receptor comes from a man over 45 with acute or convalescent COVID-19. This chain links TRBV10-3 with TRBJ2-1; perhaps TRBD1 as D (8 bases). Source material: peripheral blood. The CDR3 region is CAISRGQGGGPEQFF. CDR3 coding DNA: TGTGCCATCAGTAGAGGACAGGGAGGGGGACCTGAGCAGTTCTTC.